This T cell receptor beta chain derives from a study of blood T cell repertoires in COVID-19. As for the study in general: COVID-19 samples collected from the United States, Italy and Spain covered acute and convalescent phases.

There are a few counts of this clone. This CDR3 has 15 amino acids. Between the trimmed V and J ends, which lost 3 bases and 3 bases, there was a span of 14 bases. Germline CDR1 is SGHTA and CDR2 is FQGNSA. Authors' methods: Scientists estimated how many nucleated cells there were by amplifying reference gene primers. Repertoires were generated with immunoSEQ multiplex PCR, while TCRdb's copy carries only in-frame clones and drops some. D and trimming were read from the DNA, whereas the V and J calls and clone size are those reported in that table. Counted here are fewer than 300,000 clones, approximately 85% occurring once; the ten biggest clones make up around 1%.

The rearrangement uses TRBV7-2 and TRBJ1-2, with D maybe TRBD1 (6 bases). The sequence was collected from a human donor with COVID-19, enrolled during active disease. The donor label of this sample is uncertain. Source material: peripheral blood. This chain's CDR3 is CASSLGQGRYYGYTF. CDR3 DNA sequence: TGTGCCAGCAGCTTGGGCCAGGGGCGTTACTATGGCTACACCTTC.